The rows below give T cell receptor beta chains drawn from one sample of a study of blood T cell repertoires in COVID-19. The assay was immunoSEQ multiplex PCR, and TCRdb's table has in-frame clones only and misses some. The data show approximately 120,000 clones, with around three quarters seen just once and about 4.1% held by the top ten. The sequenced sample was peripheral blood. These receptors were obtained from a human donor in a cohort sampled during active or convalescent COVID-19. Each CDR3 is given with its conserved first and last residue. The D gene is left open where the match is weak. Only some rows state a clone size, as once, few, many or a class for expanded clones.

clone_size: NA
cdr3_length: 15
j_call: TRBJ2-1
d_call: NA
v_call: TRBV5-5
cdr3_nt: TGTGCCAGCAGTCCAAGTTGGAGCTCCTACAATGAGCAGTTCTTC
cdr3_aa: CASSPSWSSYNEQFF

clone_size: few
cdr3_length: 15
j_call: TRBJ2-1
d_call: NA
v_call: TRBV7-2
cdr3_nt: TGTGCCAGCAGCTTAGTGGCGGGGAGCTACAATGAGCAGTTCTTC
cdr3_aa: CASSLVAGSYNEQFF

clone_size: NA
cdr3_length: 12
j_call: TRBJ2-3
d_call: NA
v_call: TRBV11-3
cdr3_nt: TGTGCCAGCAGTTTACACACAGATACGCAGTATTTT
cdr3_aa: CASSLHTDTQYF

clone_size: NA
cdr3_length: 15
j_call: TRBJ2-7
d_call: TRBD1
v_call: TRBV4-3
cdr3_nt: TGCGCCAGCAGCCAATTTACAGGGGGAACCTACGAGCAGTACTTC
cdr3_aa: CASSQFTGGTYEQYF

clone_size: NA
cdr3_length: 14
j_call: TRBJ1-1
d_call: TRBD1
v_call: TRBV18
cdr3_nt: TGTGCCAGCTCACCGTACAGGGGGCTGAATGAAGCTTTCTTT
cdr3_aa: CASSPYRGLNEAFF

clone_size: NA
cdr3_length: 12
j_call: TRBJ2-4
d_call: TRBD1
v_call: TRBV19
cdr3_nt: TGTGCCAGTAGCAACAGGGGAGCCATTCAGTACTTC
cdr3_aa: CASSNRGAIQYF

clone_size: NA
cdr3_length: 13
j_call: TRBJ1-2
d_call: NA
v_call: TRBV28
cdr3_nt: TGTGCCAGCAGTTTACTTAACAGCGGCGGCTACACCTTC
cdr3_aa: CASSLLNSGGYTF

clone_size: NA
cdr3_length: 16
j_call: TRBJ2-7
d_call: TRBD1
v_call: TRBV10-1
cdr3_nt: TGCGCCAGCAGCCCAGAACCCGGGACAGGCCTTTACGAGCAGTACTTC
cdr3_aa: CASSPEPGTGLYEQYF

clone_size: few
cdr3_length: 16
j_call: TRBJ2-2
d_call: TRBD1
v_call: TRBV4-2
cdr3_nt: TGTGCCAGCAGCCACGGGACAGGTGGGAAGACCGGGGAGCTGTTTTTT
cdr3_aa: CASSHGTGGKTGELFF

clone_size: NA
cdr3_length: 15
j_call: TRBJ2-3
d_call: TRBD1
v_call: TRBV19
cdr3_nt: TGTGCCACCCGCCGGGACAGGGTGCCCACAGATACGCAGTATTTT
cdr3_aa: CATRRDRVPTDTQYF

clone_size: NA
cdr3_length: 14
j_call: TRBJ1-1
d_call: TRBD1
v_call: TRBV5-1
cdr3_nt: TGCGCCAGCAGAACGACAGGGGTGAACACTGAAGCTTTCTTT
cdr3_aa: CASRTTGVNTEAFF

clone_size: NA
cdr3_length: 15
j_call: TRBJ2-1
d_call: NA
v_call: TRBV23-1
cdr3_nt: TGCGCCAGCAGTCAATCTGAGCCCTCCTACAATGAGCAGTTCTTC
cdr3_aa: CASSQSEPSYNEQFF

clone_size: NA
cdr3_length: 17
j_call: TRBJ1-2
d_call: NA
v_call: TRBV25-1
cdr3_nt: TGTGCCAGCAGTGTCTTTGGCCACGGTCGGGGGATCTATGGCTACACCTTC
cdr3_aa: CASSVFGHGRGIYGYTF